This T cell receptor (beta chain) was sequenced in a study of OX40 agonist ivuxolimab in advanced cancers. In the study overall: Participants averaged roughly 60 years of age (range about 23 to 79) and were less than 85% male. Study-level points and caveats: Normalized T-cell clonal expansion was also low in some nonresponders.

The CDR3 runs to 15 residues. V dropped 4 bases and J dropped 3 bases, with 16 bases sitting between them. Germline CDR1 SGDLS, CDR2 YYNGEE. Using immunoSEQ multiplex PCR, the repertoire was profiled, and TCRdb retains in-frame clones only, with some absent. The profile shows roughly 25,000 clones, 73% of them singletons. A word on this clone: Antigen unknown.

This receptor was obtained from an adult with an advanced solid tumor such as melanoma, head and neck, liver or kidney cancer. The chain has TRBV9 and TRBJ1-1; weak D call: TRBD1 (6 bases). Sequencing was performed on CD4+ or CD8+ T cells sorted from blood, taken in a trial of the OX40 agonist ivuxolimab. CDR3 bases: TGTGCCAGCAGCCCCCTTATGGGGGGGCACACTGAAGCTTTCTTT. This translates into CASSPLMGGHTEAFF.